A single sample is the source of the 6 T cell receptor beta chains below, sequenced in a study of blood T cell repertoires in COVID-19. Generated by immunoSEQ multiplex PCR, the TCRdb table keeps only in-frame clones and is missing some. The sample holds about 160,000 clones, roughly 87% seen once. The sample taken for sequencing was PBMCs or T cells enriched from blood (not recorded which). These receptors were collected from a woman aged 50 to 60 who had recovered from COVID-19.

This clone was counted only a few times. J is TRBJ1-6 and V is TRBV27; 10 bases fit TRBD1. Germline CDR1 and CDR2: MNHEY and SMNVEV (reference sequence). CDR3 length: 19 amino acids. Trimming took 2 bases from V and 3 from J; bases not matched to a gene: 10. CDR3 protein: CASSLRAGQGYSYNSPLHF. In nucleotides, the CDR3 is TGTGCCAGCAGTTTAAGAGCGGGACAGGGGTACAGCTATAATTCACCCCTCCACTTT.

This clone has just one count. The gene calls are TRBV5-1 and TRBJ2-3; D unresolved. Germline assignment: CDR1 SGHRS and CDR2 YFSETQ. The CDR3 has 15 amino acids. V was shortened by 1 base and J by 0 bases, with 9 bases between the two germline ends. CDR3 loop: CASSLTAISTDTQYF. The DNA for the CDR3 is TGCGCCAGCAGCTTGACAGCCATTAGCACAGATACGCAGTATTTT.

V is TRBV24-1 and J is TRBJ2-7; a weak D match, TRBD2 (6 bases). The V end was cut by 9 bases, the J end by 3 bases, with 14 bases between. In germline, CDR1 is KGHDR, CDR2 SFDVKD. This CDR3 comprises 13 residues. The DNA for the CDR3 is TGTGCCACCGCGGGGACGGTAAGCTACGAGCAGTACTTC. It yields the protein CATAGTVSYEQYF.

The chain carries TRBV7-2 and TRBJ2-7; 9 bases line up with TRBD2. This CDR3 has 16 amino acids. Germline V gives CDR1 SGHTA, CDR2 FQGNSA. Trimming removed 8 bases from V and 0 bases from J; junction bases left unmatched: 11. The chain's CDR3 is CASRKTAGGTSYEQYF. The CDR3 DNA reads TGTGCCAGCCGGAAAACAGCGGGAGGCACCTCCTACGAGCAGTACTTC.

The chain links TRBV25-1 to TRBJ2-7; TRBD1 might be the D (6 bases). V gave up 3 bases and J gave up 1 base, with 13 bases separating them. Germline CDR1 MGHDK, CDR2 SYGVNS. This CDR3 is built from 15 residues. CDR3 in amino acids: CASSDPGERSYEQYF. In DNA form, the CDR3 reads TGTGCCAGCAGTGATCCAGGGGAAAGGTCCTACGAGCAGTACTTC.

The chain has TRBV15 and TRBJ2-1; TRBD2 agrees at 14 bases. The CDR3 sequence is 18 residues long. Germline V gene lookup returns CDR1 LNHNV and CDR2 YYDKDF (reference sequence). Germline trimming cut 3 bases from V and 4 bases from J; bases unmatched to any gene: 8. As DNA, the CDR3 is TGTGCCACCAGCAGGCGCCCGGGACTAGCGGGGGTATACAATGAGCAGTTCTTC. It is translated as CATSRRPGLAGVYNEQFF.